This record covers a single TCR beta chain. The sample originates from a study of control samples from healthy donors and cancer patients. Assay: immunoSEQ multiplex PCR; the TCRdb copy retains only in-frame clones and omits some. The sample contains about 92,000 clones, roughly four fifths of which appear only once. Trimming removed 5 bases at V and 0 bases at J, with 13 bases between. The length of the CDR3 is 16 residues. Germline CDR1 and CDR2: MDHEN and SYDVKM. V is TRBV28 and J is TRBJ2-2, with a tentative D call TRBD1 (6 bases). This clonotype was obtained from an older woman in good health. Material: blood. The CDR3 spells CASSPGTNANTGELFF. CDR3 nucleotides: TGTGCCAGCAGTCCCGGGACAAACGCGAACACCGGGGAGCTGTTTTTT.